A selection of T cell receptor beta chains follows, all from one sample in a study of T cells after yellow fever vaccination. One entry per CDR3 protein, called by TCRdb with MiXCR from the 5' RACE reads. The sample comprises some 500,000 distinct CDR3 sequences, roughly 13% of which are singletons, and roughly an eighth rests with the top ten. The input for sequencing was PBMCs, taken on the day of the yellow fever booster vaccination. Receptors were obtained from a man aged 30 to 39 who received the YFV17D yellow fever vaccine. Both conserved end residues are part of each CDR3. The D gene is left open where the match is weak. Clone size is given for some rows only: seen once, a few or many times, or a class if the clone is expanded.

few	.	TRBJ1-3	TRBV27	CASSLSGGGNTIYF	TGTGCCAGCAGTTTATCCGGGGGAGGTAACACCATATATTTT
few	.	TRBJ2-1	TRBV29-1	CSVVDEGLDFLGEQFF	TGCAGCGTTGTCGATGAGGGCTTAGATTTCCTTGGTGAGCAGTTCTTC
.	TRBD1	TRBJ2-1	TRBV5-1	CASNGQGANNEQFF	TGCGCCAGCAACGGCCAGGGGGCTAACAATGAGCAGTTCTTC
.	TRBD1	TRBJ1-2	TRBV30	CAGKLTGGYYGYTF	TGTGCCGGGAAGCTGACAGGGGGTTACTATGGCTACACCTTC
.	TRBD1	TRBJ1-6	TRBV6-1	CASKTGDISYNSPLHF	TGTGCCAGCAAAACAGGGGATATCTCCTATAATTCACCCCTCCACTTT
.	.	TRBJ1-5	TRBV5-4	CASSLGGGPAKAQHF	TGTGCCAGCAGCTTGGGGGGCGGACCGGCGAAGGCCCAGCATTTT
.	TRBD1	TRBJ2-7	TRBV7-2	CASSSLGTEIYEQYF	TGTGCCAGCAGCTCCTTAGGGACAGAAATCTACGAGCAGTACTTC
.	.	TRBJ1-6	TRBV27	CASSPPELSPLHF	TGTGCCAGCAGTCCCCCTGAACTCTCACCCCTCCACTTT
few	TRBD1	TRBJ1-1	TRBV5-4	CASSLPGQGGTEAFF	TGTGCCAGCAGCCTCCCGGGACAGGGAGGAACTGAAGCTTTCTTT
many	.	TRBJ2-1	TRBV7-2	CASSLLGVGVNEQFF	TGTGCCAGCAGCCTTCTAGGAGTAGGTGTCAATGAGCAGTTCTTC
few	.	TRBJ2-1	TRBV15	CATSKDSSNEQFF	TGTGCCACCAGCAAGGACAGCTCCAATGAGCAGTTCTTC
.	TRBD2	TRBJ2-7	TRBV4-1	CASSQIGLADYEQYF	TGCGCCAGCAGCCAGATCGGACTAGCGGACTACGAGCAGTACTTC
few	.	TRBJ2-1	TRBV3-1	CASSRWTAYNEQFF	TGTGCCAGCAGCCGCTGGACAGCCTACAATGAGCAGTTCTTC
.	.	TRBJ2-3	TRBV10-3	CATGEGYSTDTQYF	TGTGCCACAGGGGAGGGTTATAGCACAGATACGCAGTATTTT
few	.	TRBJ2-1	TRBV7-3	CASSLTPGGVEQFF	TGTGCCAGCAGCTTAACACCCGGGGGCGTTGAGCAGTTCTTC
.	TRBD1	TRBJ2-4	TRBV9	CASSVGQGDIQYF	TGTGCCAGCAGCGTTGGACAGGGGGACATTCAGTACTTC
few	TRBD2	TRBJ2-3	TRBV20-1	CSAEKLAESTDTQYF	TGCAGTGCCGAAAAACTAGCGGAAAGCACAGATACGCAGTATTTT
.	TRBD2	TRBJ2-1	TRBV2	CASSGGLAGGNGQFF	TGTGCCAGCAGTGGGGGACTAGCTGGCGGGAATGGGCAGTTCTTC
.	TRBD1	TRBJ2-7	TRBV12-3/TRBV12-4	CASRQTGGGEQYF	TGTGCCAGCAGACAGACAGGGGGAGGGGAGCAGTACTTC
.	.	TRBJ2-1	TRBV30	CAWRDLPPEQFF	TGTGCCTGGAGGGACCTCCCTCCGGAGCAGTTCTTC
few	TRBD2	TRBJ2-1	TRBV29-1	CSVHSPGLGLEQFF	TGCAGCGTTCATTCCCCTGGACTAGGACTTGAGCAGTTCTTC
.	TRBD2	TRBJ2-7	TRBV12-3/TRBV12-4	CASSTSGSIRNEQYF	TGTGCCAGCAGCACTAGCGGGAGCATTAGAAACGAGCAGTACTTC
.	.	TRBJ2-7	TRBV7-2	CASSSGWVAAYEQYF	TGTGCCAGCAGCTCTGGGTGGGTAGCGGCTTACGAGCAGTACTTC
.	.	TRBJ2-7	TRBV5-1	CASSLPNYEQYF	TGCGCCAGCAGCTTACCGAATTACGAGCAGTACTTC
few	TRBD1	TRBJ1-1	TRBV4-1	CASKPQGAYTEAFF	TGCGCCAGCAAGCCACAGGGGGCCTACACTGAAGCTTTCTTT
.	.	TRBJ1-3	TRBV6-5	CASSYSGVGILGSGNTIYF	TGTGCCAGCAGTTACTCCGGCGTGGGCATCCTCGGCTCTGGAAACACCATATATTTT
few	TRBD1	TRBJ1-1	TRBV5-3	CARSLGLWSGQGNTEAFF	TGTGCCAGAAGCTTGGGCTTGTGGTCCGGACAGGGAAACACTGAAGCTTTCTTT
.	.	TRBJ1-6	TRBV29-1	CSVGYSSNSPLHF	TGCAGCGTTGGGTACTCCTCCAATTCACCCCTCCACTTT
.	TRBD2	TRBJ2-7	TRBV6-2/TRBV6-3	CASIQRTRGSWQYF	TGTGCCAGCATACAGAGGACTAGAGGGTCGTGGCAGTACTTC
few	.	TRBJ1-2	TRBV27	CASSSLPGGYGYTF	TGTGCCAGCAGTTCACTCCCCGGGGGCTATGGCTACACCTTC
.	.	TRBJ2-7	TRBV18	CASSPQGPQEPYEQYF	TGTGCCAGCTCACCGCAGGGACCCCAAGAGCCCTACGAGCAGTACTTC
.	.	TRBJ2-2	TRBV7-9	CASSGNSLTGELFF	TGTGCCAGCAGCGGCAACAGCCTCACCGGGGAGCTGTTTTTT
few	.	TRBJ1-5	TRBV19	CASMATGGNQPQHF	TGTGCCAGTATGGCGACAGGAGGGAATCAGCCCCAGCATTTT
few	.	TRBJ1-3	TRBV27	CASSLVQGSGNTIYF	TGTGCCAGCAGTTTAGTACAGGGCTCTGGAAACACCATATATTTT
few	.	TRBJ2-1	TRBV19	CASSIGRSANEQFF	TGTGCCAGTAGTATCGGCCGGTCTGCCAATGAGCAGTTCTTC
few	.	TRBJ1-2	TRBV11-2	CASSNSRGFGYTF	TGTGCCAGCAGCAACTCCAGGGGTTTCGGCTACACCTTC
few	.	TRBJ1-5	TRBV4-1	CASSQDDLPNQPQHF	TGCGCCAGCAGCCAAGATGATCTCCCCAATCAGCCCCAGCATTTT
few	TRBD2	TRBJ2-5	TRBV5-1	CASSLMASGTKETQYF	TGCGCCAGCAGCTTGATGGCTAGCGGAACAAAAGAGACCCAGTACTTC
.	.	TRBJ2-1	TRBV24-1	CATSTTYNEQFF	TGTGCCACCAGTACTACTTACAATGAGCAGTTCTTC
.	.	TRBJ1-5	TRBV20-1	CSARPYRGNQPQHF	TGCAGTGCTAGACCCTACAGGGGCAATCAGCCCCAGCATTTT
many	.	TRBJ2-7	TRBV20-1	CSVTGSATGEQYF	TGCAGTGTCACCGGCTCAGCTACGGGGGAGCAGTACTTC
few	.	TRBJ2-2	TRBV6-1	CASSEVMDTGELFF	TGTGCCAGCAGTGAAGTTATGGACACCGGGGAGCTGTTTTTT
.	.	TRBJ1-1	TRBV12-3/TRBV12-4	CASSSYRENTEAFF	TGTGCCAGCAGTTCCTACAGGGAGAACACTGAAGCTTTCTTT
.	.	TRBJ2-7	TRBV7-2	CASSFPTSYEQYF	TGTGCCAGCAGCTTCCCAACCTCCTACGAGCAGTACTTC